In this sample, the clone carrying this T cell receptor (beta chain) turned up a few times. The data belong to a study of glioma-infiltrating T cells after dendritic cell vaccination. Clones were sequenced by immunoSEQ multiplex PCR, and TCRdb holds only the in-frame ones, with some missing. Of under 100,000 clones listed, around 80% were seen once; the top ten hold around 5.4%. Trimming pared 6 bases from V and 5 bases from J, leaving 17 bases between. The CDR3 consists of 13 residues. Germline V lookup: CDR1 GTSNPN, CDR2 SVGIG (reference sequence). The TCR sequence derives from a human donor with glioblastoma. This chain connects TRBV30 to TRBJ2-7; a weak D match, TRBD1 (7 bases). Sequencing was performed on blood, taken before dendritic cell vaccination. CDR3 amino acids: CACPSAGGHEQYF. The CDR3 DNA sequence: TGTGCCTGCCCCTCGGCAGGGGGGCACGAGCAGTACTTC.